Sequencing of this T cell receptor (beta chain) was carried out in a study of CD8+CD57+ T cells in acquired aplastic anemia. V was clipped by 4 bases and J by 3 bases, with 12 bases between them. There are 13 residues in the CDR3. CDR1 SQVTM and CDR2 ANQGSEA come from the germline V gene. On this clonotype: Antigen: not known.

General study points: Common to patients and controls were around 30 CD8+ CDR3 sequences.

Sequenced patients had shown CD8+CD57+ cell expansion by flow cytometry. All patients had severe acquired aplastic anemia. Investigators profiled TCR beta VDJ and CDR3 from genomic DNA template. TCRdb reanalysed the reads using MiXCR and keeps one entry per CDR3 protein. This table holds over 150,000 distinct CDR3 sequences, 71% found once. The chain couples TRBV29-1 to TRBJ1-1, with no clear D. Source material: sorted CD4+, CD8+, or CD8+CD57+ T cells (not recorded which) from PBMCs. The receptor comes from a human donor with aplastic anemia. CDR3 nucleotides: TGCAGCGTTGGAGATAGCAGTGACACTGAAGCTTTCTTT. Translated: CSVGDSSDTEAFF.